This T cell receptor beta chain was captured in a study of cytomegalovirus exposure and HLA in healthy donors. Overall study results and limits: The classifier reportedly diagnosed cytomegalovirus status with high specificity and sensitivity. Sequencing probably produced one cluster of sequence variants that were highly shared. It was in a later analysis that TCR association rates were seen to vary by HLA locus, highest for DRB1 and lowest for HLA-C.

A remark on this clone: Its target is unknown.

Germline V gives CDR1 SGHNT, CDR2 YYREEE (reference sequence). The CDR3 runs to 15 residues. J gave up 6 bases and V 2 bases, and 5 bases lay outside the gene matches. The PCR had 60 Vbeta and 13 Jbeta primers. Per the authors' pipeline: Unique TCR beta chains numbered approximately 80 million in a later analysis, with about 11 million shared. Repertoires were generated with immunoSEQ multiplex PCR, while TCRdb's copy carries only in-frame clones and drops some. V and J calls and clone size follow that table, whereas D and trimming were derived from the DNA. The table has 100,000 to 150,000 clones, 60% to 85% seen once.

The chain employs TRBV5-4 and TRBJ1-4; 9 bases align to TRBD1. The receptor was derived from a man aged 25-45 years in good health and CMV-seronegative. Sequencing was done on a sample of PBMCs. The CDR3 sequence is CASSFQGQGDEKLFF. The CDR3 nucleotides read TGTGCCAGCAGCTTCCAGGGACAGGGTGATGAAAAACTGTTTTTT.